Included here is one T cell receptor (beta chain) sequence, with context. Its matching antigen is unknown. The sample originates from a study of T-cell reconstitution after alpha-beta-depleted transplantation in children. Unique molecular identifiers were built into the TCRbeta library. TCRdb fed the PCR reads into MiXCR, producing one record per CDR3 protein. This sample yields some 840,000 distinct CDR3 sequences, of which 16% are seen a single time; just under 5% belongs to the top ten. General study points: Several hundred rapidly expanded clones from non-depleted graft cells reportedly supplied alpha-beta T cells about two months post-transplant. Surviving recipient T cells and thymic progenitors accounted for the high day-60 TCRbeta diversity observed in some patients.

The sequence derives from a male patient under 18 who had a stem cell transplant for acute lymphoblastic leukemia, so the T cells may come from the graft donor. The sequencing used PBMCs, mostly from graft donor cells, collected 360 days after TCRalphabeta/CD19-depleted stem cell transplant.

The CDR3 DNA reads as TGTGCCAGCAGCTTCGGGGGGGGACTAGTTCGCTATACGCAGTATTTT. As protein: CASSFGGGLVRYTQYF. This sequence joins TRBV11-2 and TRBJ2-3; 8 nucleotides align to TRBD2. Germline V gene sequence: CDR1 SGHAT, CDR2 FQNNGV. J gave up 7 bases and V 3 bases, and 12 bases lay outside the gene matches. CDR3 length equals 16 residues.